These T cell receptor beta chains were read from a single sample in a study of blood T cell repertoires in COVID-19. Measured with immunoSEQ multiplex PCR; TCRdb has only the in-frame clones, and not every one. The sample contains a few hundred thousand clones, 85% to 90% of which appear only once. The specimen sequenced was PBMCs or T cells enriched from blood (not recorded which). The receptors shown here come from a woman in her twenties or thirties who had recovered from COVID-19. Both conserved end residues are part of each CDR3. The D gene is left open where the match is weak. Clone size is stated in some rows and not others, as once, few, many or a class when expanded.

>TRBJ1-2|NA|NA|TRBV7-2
TGTGCCAGCAGCACCCAGGGGACGACGGGGTTCACCTTC
CASSTQGTTGFTF
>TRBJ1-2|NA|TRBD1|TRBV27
TGTGCCAGCAGTTCCCGAGAGGGGGCCGGCTATGGCTACACCTTC
CASSSREGAGYGYTF
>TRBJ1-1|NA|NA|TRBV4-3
TGCGCCAGCAGTGGAGGGGTTCAGTCTGAAGCTTTCTTT
CASSGGVQSEAFF
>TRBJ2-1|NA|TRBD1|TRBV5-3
TGTGCCAGAAGCAACCAGGACAGGGACAATGAGCAGTTCTTC
CARSNQDRDNEQFF
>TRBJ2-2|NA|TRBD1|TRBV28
TGTGCCAGCAGTTTGTTAGCAAACTGGGGGACAGATAGAACCGGGGAGCTGTTTTTT
CASSLLANWGTDRTGELFF
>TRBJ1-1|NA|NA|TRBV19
TGTGCCAGTAGTTCCCTAGTAGGCACTGAAGCTTTCTTT
CASSSLVGTEAFF
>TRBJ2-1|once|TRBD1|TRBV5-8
TGTGCCAGCACCCGCCCCGGGACAGGGGGATTAGAGCAGTTCTTC
CASTRPGTGGLEQFF
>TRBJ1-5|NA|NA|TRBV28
TGTGCCAGCAGTTTACCCTACAGCGGACCCAATCAGCCCCAGCATTTT
CASSLPYSGPNQPQHF
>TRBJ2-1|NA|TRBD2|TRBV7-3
TGTGCCAGCAGCTTAACTGGCATTAGCGGGGGATTTTACAATGAGCAGTTCTTC
CASSLTGISGGFYNEQFF
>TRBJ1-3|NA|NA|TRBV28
TGTGCCAGCAGTTTAGGCCAGTTCTCTGGAAACACCATATATTTT
CASSLGQFSGNTIYF
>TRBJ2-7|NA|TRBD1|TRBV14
TGTGCCAGCAGCCTGGACAGGTTGAGGGAGCAGTACTTC
CASSLDRLREQYF
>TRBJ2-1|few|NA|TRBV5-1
TGCGCCAGCAGCTCCAGAACACTCAGGGGAAGCTACAATGAGCAGTTCTTC
CASSSRTLRGSYNEQFF
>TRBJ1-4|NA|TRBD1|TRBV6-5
TGTGCCAGTAGTAGGGAGGGACAGGGGCGCGAAAAACTGTTTTTT
CASSREGQGREKLFF
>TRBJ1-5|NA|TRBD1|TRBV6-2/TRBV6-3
TGTGCCAGCAGTTACGCGGACAGGGTGGAAAATCAGCCCCAGCATTTT
CASSYADRVENQPQHF
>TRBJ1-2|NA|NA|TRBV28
TGTGCCAGCAGATACAGGGTTGGTGGCTACACCTTC
CASRYRVGGYTF
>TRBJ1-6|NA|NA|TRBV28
TGTGCCAGCAGACAATTAACAGCAGCAACCTATAATTCACCCCTCCACTTT
CASRQLTAATYNSPLHF
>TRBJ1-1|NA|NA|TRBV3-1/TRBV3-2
TGTGCCAGCAGTACAGGACACATGAACACTGAAGCTTTCTTT
CASSTGHMNTEAFF
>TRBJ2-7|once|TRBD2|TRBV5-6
TGTGCCAGCAGCTTGGGACTAGCGGTACAGTACTTC
CASSLGLAVQYF
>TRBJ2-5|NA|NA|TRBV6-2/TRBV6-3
TGTGCCAGCAGTTACGGCGGCGGGGTTGGGAAGACCCAGTACTTC
CASSYGGGVGKTQYF
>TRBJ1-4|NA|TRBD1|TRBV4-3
TGCGCCAGCAGCCGGACAGGGGGCGCAGGTGAAAAACTGTTTTTT
CASSRTGGAGEKLFF
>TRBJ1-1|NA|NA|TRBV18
TGTGCCAGCTCCCGGACAGAGGGCACTGAAGCTTTCTTT
CASSRTEGTEAFF
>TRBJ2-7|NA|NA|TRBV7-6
TGTGCCAGCAGCTTATGGACGGAGGGATACGAGCAGTACTTC
CASSLWTEGYEQYF
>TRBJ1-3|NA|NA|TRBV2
TGTGCCAGCAGTGAAGCGTTGGGCGGAAACACCATATATTTT
CASSEALGGNTIYF
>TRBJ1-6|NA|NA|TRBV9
TGTGCCAGCAGCGAGGGGACTAACCTGTCCCCCCTCCACTTT
CASSEGTNLSPLHF
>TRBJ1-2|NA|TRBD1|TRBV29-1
TGCAGCGTGGGAGCGGCCCGGACAGGGCATGGCTACACCTTC
CSVGAARTGHGYTF
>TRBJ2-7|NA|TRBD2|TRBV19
TGTGCCAGTAGTATAGATCTAGCGGGAGGTGCCGAGCAGTACTTC
CASSIDLAGGAEQYF
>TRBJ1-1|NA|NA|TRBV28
TGTGCCAGCAGTACAGGGAACACTGAAGCTTTCTTT
CASSTGNTEAFF
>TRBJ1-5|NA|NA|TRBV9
TGTGCCAGCAGCGCTAGCGGGGGGGGCACAGGGAATCAGCCCCAGCATTTT
CASSASGGGTGNQPQHF
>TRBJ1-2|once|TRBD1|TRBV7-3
TGTGCCAGCAGCTCGACAGGGGATGGCTACACCTTC
CASSSTGDGYTF
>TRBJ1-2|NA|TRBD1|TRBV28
TGTGCCAGCAGTTTCCCAGGGGGCGCGGATGGCTACACCTTC
CASSFPGGADGYTF
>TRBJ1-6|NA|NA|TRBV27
TGTGCCAGCAGTTTAAACCGGAATTCACCCCTCCACTTT
CASSLNRNSPLHF
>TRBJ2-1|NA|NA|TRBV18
TGTGCCAGCTCACCAGCCTCTGTGAACGGGGGGTTCTTC
CASSPASVNGGFF
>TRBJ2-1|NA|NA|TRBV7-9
TGTGCCAGCAGCGTAGACAGTCTGGTTCTGTTCTTC
CASSVDSLVLFF
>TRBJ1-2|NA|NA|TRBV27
TGTGCCAGCAGCCCAACACAGGGAACCTATGGCTACACCTTC
CASSPTQGTYGYTF
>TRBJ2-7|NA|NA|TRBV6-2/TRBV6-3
TGTGCCAGCAGTCAGACCTACGAGCAGTACTTC
CASSQTYEQYF
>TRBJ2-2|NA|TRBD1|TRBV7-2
TGTGCCAGCAGCTTAGAGGGACAGGTATTCACCGGGGAGCTGTTTTTT
CASSLEGQVFTGELFF
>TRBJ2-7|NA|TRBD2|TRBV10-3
TGTGCCAACGTGAGCTCGGGACTAGCGGGACCTGGGTTGTGCGAGCAGTACTTC
CANVSSGLAGPGLCEQYF
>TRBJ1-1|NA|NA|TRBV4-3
TGCGCCAGCAGCCAAGAGGTGGGGCCGCTTGAAGCTTTCTTT
CASSQEVGPLEAFF
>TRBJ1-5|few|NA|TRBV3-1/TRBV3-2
TGTGCCAGCAGCCAAGGGGTTTGCGACAGTACCGAACGTGGGTATAGCAATCAGCCCCAGCATTTT
CASSQGVCDSTERGYSNQPQHF
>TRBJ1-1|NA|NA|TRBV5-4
TGTGCCAGCAGCACTGGTGCAGGGCTGGGTGACACTGAAGCTTTCTTT
CASSTGAGLGDTEAFF
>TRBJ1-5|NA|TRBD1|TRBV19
TGTGCCAGTAGTAACTTCGGGACAGGGAATCAGCCCCAGCATTTT
CASSNFGTGNQPQHF
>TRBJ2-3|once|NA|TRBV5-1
TGCGCCAGCAGCTACGAGACAACCATCACAGATACGCAGTATTTT
CASSYETTITDTQYF
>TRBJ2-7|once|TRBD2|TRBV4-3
TGCGCCAGCAGCCAAGGACCACGACCCGAGCGGGAGAGCGAGCAGTACTTC
CASSQGPRPERESEQYF
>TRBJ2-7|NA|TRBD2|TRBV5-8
TGTGCCAGCAGCTTTCTGACTAGCGGGAAGAACGAGCAGTACTTC
CASSFLTSGKNEQYF
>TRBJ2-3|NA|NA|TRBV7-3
TGTGCCAGCAGCTTATCTACCACTAGCACAGATACGCAGTATTTT
CASSLSTTSTDTQYF
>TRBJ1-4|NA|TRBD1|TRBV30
TGTGCCTGGAGGAGGAGACAGGGGCGGATTAATGAAAAACTGTTTTTT
CAWRRRQGRINEKLFF
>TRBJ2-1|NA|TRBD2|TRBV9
TGTGCCAGCAGCCCCTATCTAGCGGGAGGGTACAATGAGCAGTTCTTC
CASSPYLAGGYNEQFF
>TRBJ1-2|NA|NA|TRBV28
TGTGCCAGCAGCCCGGCAGGATCCTATGGCTACACCTTC
CASSPAGSYGYTF
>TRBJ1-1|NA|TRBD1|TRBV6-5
TGTGCCAGCAGCTTGACAGGGTTAGACACTGAAGCTTTCTTT
CASSLTGLDTEAFF
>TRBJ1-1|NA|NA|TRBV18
TGTGCCAGCTCACCGACAGTTGGAGGGGTGGACACTGAAGCTTTCTTT
CASSPTVGGVDTEAFF
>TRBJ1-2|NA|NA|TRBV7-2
TGTGCCAGCAGCCCAGACAACTACTATGGCTACACCTTC
CASSPDNYYGYTF
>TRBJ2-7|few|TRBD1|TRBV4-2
TGTGCCAGCAGCCTTGGGGACAGGGAGCCTACCTACGAGCAGTACTTC
CASSLGDREPTYEQYF
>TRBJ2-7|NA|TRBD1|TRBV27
TGTGCCAGCAGTTTCCGGGACAGGGATATCTACGAGCAGTACTTC
CASSFRDRDIYEQYF
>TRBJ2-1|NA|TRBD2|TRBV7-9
TGTGCCAGCAGCACAAGCGGGAGTCCCGATGAGCAGTTCTTC
CASSTSGSPDEQFF